This is a list of T cell receptor beta chains from one sample in a study of radiotherapy plus CTLA-4 blockade in lung cancer. The method was immunoSEQ multiplex PCR; TCRdb's version includes in-frame clones alone and lacks a portion of them. The sample includes approximately 98,000 clones, more than 75% of them seen just once. This specimen was peripheral blood, taken from a patient treated with radiotherapy plus ipilimumab. These receptors were obtained from a human donor with non-small cell lung cancer who had a partial response to radiotherapy plus ipilimumab. Both conserved end residues are part of each CDR3. D genes are given only for firm matches. Not all rows give a size; the values are once, few, many and, for expanded clones, a class.

DNA,CDR3,V,D,J,size
TGTGCCAGCAGCTCTATAGCGGGAGGGCCGTACGAGCAGTACTTC,CASSSIAGGPYEQYF,TRBV27,TRBD2,TRBJ2-7,-
TGCGCCAGCAGCTTGGCTGGACAGGGGAACACCGGGGAGCTGTTTTTT,CASSLAGQGNTGELFF,TRBV5-1,TRBD1,TRBJ2-2,-
TGTGCCAGTCAGAGGGGACAGATCTACGAGCAGTACTTC,CASQRGQIYEQYF,TRBV2,TRBD1,TRBJ2-7,once
TGTGCCAGCAGCTTGATCCGGTACAATGAGCAGTTCTTC,CASSLIRYNEQFF,TRBV7-2,-,TRBJ2-1,-
TGTGCCAGCAGCGTAGACACGCCCGGGGGTACGCAGTATTTT,CASSVDTPGGTQYF,TRBV9,-,TRBJ2-3,-
TGTGCCAGCAGCTCGACAGGGGGGGAGCAGTACTTC,CASSSTGGEQYF,TRBV6-5,TRBD1,TRBJ2-7,-
TGTGCCAGCAGCTTAGGATCCAGGGGGAACTATGGCTACACCTTC,CASSLGSRGNYGYTF,TRBV11-2,TRBD1,TRBJ1-2,-
TGCGCCAGCACCGTAGGGACAGAGTACTACGAGCAGTACTTC,CASTVGTEYYEQYF,TRBV10-2,TRBD1,TRBJ2-7,-
TGTGCCAGCAGCCTAGGGAGGCACCGCGAGCAGTACTTC,CASSLGRHREQYF,TRBV7-2,-,TRBJ2-7,-
TGTGCCAGTAGTACCCGGACAGGGCAGGACTATGGCTACACCTTC,CASSTRTGQDYGYTF,TRBV19,TRBD1,TRBJ1-2,-
TGTGCCAGCAGTCCCCAATTGGTTCGGGGTGGTCAGCCCCAGCATTTT,CASSPQLVRGGQPQHF,TRBV28,-,TRBJ1-5,once
TGTGCCAGCAGAAGGACAGCAACACGGGAGCAGTACTTC,CASRRTATREQYF,TRBV28,-,TRBJ2-7,-
TGTGCCAGCAGCGTGGACGGGGAGGGATACAATGAGCAGTTCTTC,CASSVDGEGYNEQFF,TRBV9,TRBD2,TRBJ2-1,-
TGTGCCAGCAGCTTACTAGCGGGCGTGGAGCAGTACTTC,CASSLLAGVEQYF,TRBV11-2,TRBD2,TRBJ2-7,-
TGTGCCAGCAGTGAGCTTCGTGACAGACCCACTGAAGCTTTCTTT,CASSELRDRPTEAFF,TRBV25-1,-,TRBJ1-1,-
TGTGCCAGCAGCCCCGTGGGGCGGGAGGTCTACGAGCAGTACTTC,CASSPVGREVYEQYF,TRBV11-1,TRBD2,TRBJ2-7,-
TGTGCCTGGAGTGTCGGGTACTCTGGGGCCAACGTCCTGACTTTC,CAWSVGYSGANVLTF,TRBV30,-,TRBJ2-6,-
TGTGCCAGCAGTGAGGAGAGGGCCCTCACCTTC,CASSEERALTF,TRBV2,-,TRBJ1-2,-
TGTGCCAGCAGACATAAATGGACTAGCTGGGTGACCCAGTACTTC,CASRHKWTSWVTQYF,TRBV25-1,TRBD2,TRBJ2-5,-
TGTGCCAGTAGTGTTACAGGGGGCAGGGGAGAGACCCAGTACTTC,CASSVTGGRGETQYF,TRBV19,TRBD1,TRBJ2-5,-
TGTGCCAGCAGCGCAAAGATGGGACTAGCGGTACAAGAGACCCAGTACTTC,CASSAKMGLAVQETQYF,TRBV9,TRBD2,TRBJ2-5,-
TGTGCCAGCAGCGAGCAGGGATCCGGGGAGCTGTTTTTT,CASSEQGSGELFF,TRBV9,-,TRBJ2-2,-
TGTGCCTGGACCCCCAAGGGGGCCCAGAGCTCTGGAAACACCATATATTTT,CAWTPKGAQSSGNTIYF,TRBV30,TRBD1,TRBJ1-3,-
TGTGCCAGCAGTCGGGGGGCGGGGGACAATCAGCCCCAGCATTTT,CASSRGAGDNQPQHF,TRBV6-5,-,TRBJ1-5,-
TGTGCCAGCAGAGGCGGAAGCTACGAGCAGTACTTC,CASRGGSYEQYF,TRBV6-5,-,TRBJ2-7,-
TGCGCCAGCAGCTTGTCAACAGGGGGCGAAAAACTGTTTTTT,CASSLSTGGEKLFF,TRBV5-1,TRBD1,TRBJ1-4,-
TGCGCCAGCAGCTTGGGACAGGATAATTCACCCCTCCACTTT,CASSLGQDNSPLHF,TRBV5-1,-,TRBJ1-6,-
TGTGCCAGCAGTGGATTCGGGACAGGGGTCTTCAATGAGCAGTTCTTC,CASSGFGTGVFNEQFF,TRBV6-1,TRBD1,TRBJ2-1,few
TGTGCCAGCAGCCCTCCAGGGGGGAACACCGGGGAGCTGTTTTTT,CASSPPGGNTGELFF,TRBV7-3,TRBD1,TRBJ2-2,-
TGTGCCAGCAGCCCAGGGACGAACACCGGGGAGCTGTTTTTT,CASSPGTNTGELFF,TRBV28,-,TRBJ2-2,-
TGTGCCAGTAGTCAGGAGTCGGGGACAGGGAGGACCGGGGAGCTGTTTTTT,CASSQESGTGRTGELFF,TRBV19,TRBD1,TRBJ2-2,-
TGCGCCAGCAGCCGCCAGGTCGGGGCGACAGGAAACACCGGGGAGCTGTTTTTT,CASSRQVGATGNTGELFF,TRBV5-1,-,TRBJ2-2,-